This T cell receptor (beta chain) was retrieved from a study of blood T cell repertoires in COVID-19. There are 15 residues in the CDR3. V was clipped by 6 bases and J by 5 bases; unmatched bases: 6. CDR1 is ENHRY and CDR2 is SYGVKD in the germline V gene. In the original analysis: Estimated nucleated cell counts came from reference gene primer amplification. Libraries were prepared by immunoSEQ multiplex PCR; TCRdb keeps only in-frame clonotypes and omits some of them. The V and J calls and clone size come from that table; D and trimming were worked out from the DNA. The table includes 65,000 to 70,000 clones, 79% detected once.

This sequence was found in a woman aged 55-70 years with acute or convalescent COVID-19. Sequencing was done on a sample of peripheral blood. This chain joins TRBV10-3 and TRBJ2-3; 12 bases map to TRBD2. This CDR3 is CAISSLAGGGDTQYF. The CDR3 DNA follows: TGTGCCATCAGCTCACTAGCGGGGGGAGGAGATACGCAGTATTTT.